This TCR beta chain was recorded in a study of cytomegalovirus exposure and HLA in healthy donors. Findings and limits, study-wide: Researchers counted roughly 160 TCR beta chains as cytomegalovirus-associated. Using the classifier, cytomegalovirus status was reportedly diagnosed with high specificity and sensitivity. Subsequent analysis revealed that first-cohort TCR clusters tended to co-occur in the 130 or so validation repertoires. Rarity marked most TCR sequences, yet some public TCRs occurred in many donors.

The J segment lost 14 bases and the V segment lost 5 bases, leaving 6 bases of the junction unmatched. Per the germline V gene, CDR1 is MDHEN and CDR2 is SYDVKM. The CDR3 is 11 residues long. The data were produced by immunoSEQ multiplex PCR, yet TCRdb's version contains in-frame clones alone and is incomplete. Seen here are roughly 150,000 clones, less than 90% observed once, and the top ten hold roughly 10%. With respect to this clone: The target antigen is unknown.

Sequenced input: PBMCs. V and J are TRBV28 and TRBJ2-1, with 7 bases identical to TRBD1. This clonotype was obtained from a man under 40 in good health and CMV-seropositive. This CDR3 reads CASSLQGGKFF. DNA of the CDR3: TGTGCCAGCAGTCTCCAAGGGGGCAAGTTCTTC.